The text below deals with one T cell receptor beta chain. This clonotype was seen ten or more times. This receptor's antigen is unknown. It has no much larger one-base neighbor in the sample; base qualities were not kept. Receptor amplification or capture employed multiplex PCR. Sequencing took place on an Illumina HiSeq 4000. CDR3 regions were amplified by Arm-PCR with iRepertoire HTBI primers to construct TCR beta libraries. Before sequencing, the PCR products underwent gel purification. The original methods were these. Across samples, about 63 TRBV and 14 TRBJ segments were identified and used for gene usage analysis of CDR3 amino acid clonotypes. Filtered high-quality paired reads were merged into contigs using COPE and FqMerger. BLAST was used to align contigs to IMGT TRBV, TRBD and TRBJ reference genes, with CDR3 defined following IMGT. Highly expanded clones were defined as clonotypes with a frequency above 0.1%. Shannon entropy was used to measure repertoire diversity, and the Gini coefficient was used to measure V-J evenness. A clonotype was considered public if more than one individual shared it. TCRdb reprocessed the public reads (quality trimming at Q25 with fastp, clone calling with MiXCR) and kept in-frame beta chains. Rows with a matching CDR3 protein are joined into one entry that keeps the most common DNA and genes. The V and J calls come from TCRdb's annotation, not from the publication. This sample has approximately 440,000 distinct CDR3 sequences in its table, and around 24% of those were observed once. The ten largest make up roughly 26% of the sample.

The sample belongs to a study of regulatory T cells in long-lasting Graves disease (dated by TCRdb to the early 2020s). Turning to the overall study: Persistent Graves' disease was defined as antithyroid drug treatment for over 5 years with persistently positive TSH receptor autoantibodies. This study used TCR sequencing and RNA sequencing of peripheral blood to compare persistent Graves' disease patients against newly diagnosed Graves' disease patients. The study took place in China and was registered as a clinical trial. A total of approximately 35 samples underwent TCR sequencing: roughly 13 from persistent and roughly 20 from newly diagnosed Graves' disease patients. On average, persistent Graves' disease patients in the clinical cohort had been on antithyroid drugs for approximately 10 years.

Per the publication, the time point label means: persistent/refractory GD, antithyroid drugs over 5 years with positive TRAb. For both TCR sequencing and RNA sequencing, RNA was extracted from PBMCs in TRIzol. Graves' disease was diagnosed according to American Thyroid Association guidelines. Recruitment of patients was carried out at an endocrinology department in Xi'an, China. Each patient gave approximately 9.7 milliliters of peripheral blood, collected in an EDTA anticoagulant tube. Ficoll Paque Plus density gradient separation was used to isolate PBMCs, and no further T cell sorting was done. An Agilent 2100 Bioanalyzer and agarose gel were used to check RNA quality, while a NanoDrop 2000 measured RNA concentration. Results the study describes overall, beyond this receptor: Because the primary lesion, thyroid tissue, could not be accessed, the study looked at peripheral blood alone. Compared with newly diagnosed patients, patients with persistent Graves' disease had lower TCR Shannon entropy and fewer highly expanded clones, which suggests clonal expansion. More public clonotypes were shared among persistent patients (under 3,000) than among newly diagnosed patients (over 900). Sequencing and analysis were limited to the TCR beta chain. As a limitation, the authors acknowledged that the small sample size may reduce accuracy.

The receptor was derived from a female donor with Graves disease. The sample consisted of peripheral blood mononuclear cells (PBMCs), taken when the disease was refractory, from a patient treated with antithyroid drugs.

The CDR3 region reads CASSIGTANYGYTF. The nucleotide sequence reads as follows: TGTGCCAGTAGTATAGGAACAGCTAACTATGGCTACACCTTC. The chain is assembled from TRBV19 and TRBJ1-2; there is no confident call for the D gene. Trimming costs V 1 base and J 0 bases, and their ends lie 6 bases apart. The CDR3 starts with the cysteine, ends with the phenylalanine, and has 14 residues. The entry retains the CDR3 DNA only, 42 bases that are in frame from base 1. According to the germline V gene (reference sequence), CDR1 reads LNHDA and CDR2 reads SQIVND.